This TCR beta chain was sequenced for a study of response to subunit inactivated influenza vaccine (dated by TCRdb to the late 2010s). With regard to the full study: To follow how T cells responded to a trivalent subunit inactivated influenza vaccine, the researchers relied on deep quantitative profiling of the T cell receptor repertoire.

Findings and caveats that apply to the study as a whole: The authors proposed that each seasonal influenza vaccination may bring in only a limited number of new T cells.

The germline V gene yields SGDLS for CDR1 and YYNGEE for CDR2. V is clipped by 0 bases and J by 5 bases, and the sequence between their germline boundaries is 2 bases long. The CDR3 holds 12 amino acids from the cysteine to the phenylalanine. Just the 36-base CDR3 DNA is kept, in frame starting at base 1. Libraries were constructed by RT-PCR. The run used an Illumina HiSeq 2500. The raw public data were reprocessed by TCRdb itself: fastp quality trimming at Q25, MiXCR clonotype calling, in-frame beta chains only. Here each entry gathers all rows of one CDR3 protein and keeps the most common genes and DNA. The sample table shows approximately 520,000 distinct CDR3 sequences, and 16% are seen once. The ten largest clones capture 3% of the sample. This clonotype was seen repeatedly, ten times or more. Its cognate antigen has yet to be identified. No quality values exist for individual bases; no much larger clone is one base distant.

This specimen was CD4+ T cells sorted from PBMCs, taken approximately 25 months after vaccination. The sequence is built from TRBV9 and TRBJ2-2; no D gene can be assigned with confidence. This clonotype was obtained from a man aged 45 to 70 who received an inactivated influenza vaccine. Donor details come from another sample of the same person, matched by shared clones. This receptor carries the CDR3 CASSVGTGELFF. The nucleotide sequence is given as TGTGCCAGCAGCGTAGGTACCGGGGAGCTGTTTTTT.